This TCR beta chain was recorded in a study of response to subunit inactivated influenza vaccine. TCRdb fed the RT-PCR reads into MiXCR, producing one record per CDR3 protein. The table lists about 190,000 distinct CDR3 sequences, approximately 15% of them singletons. The J segment lost 2 bases and the V segment lost 5 bases, leaving 9 bases of the junction unmatched. Germline V gives CDR1 MNHEY, CDR2 SMNVEV (reference sequence). The length of the CDR3 is 17 residues. The sample here was CD8+ T cells sorted from PBMCs, taken 5 days after vaccination. This chain joins TRBV27 and TRBJ2-7, with 13 bases matching TRBD2. The sequence was collected from a man aged 45 to 65 who received an inactivated influenza vaccine. The CDR3 DNA is TGTGCCAGCAGTAAACTAGCGGGAGGGCCTATTCCCTACGAGCAGTACTTC. Encoded protein: CASSKLAGGPIPYEQYF.